This passage covers 8 T cell receptor beta chains from one sample sequenced in a study of blood T cell repertoires in COVID-19. Libraries were prepared by immunoSEQ multiplex PCR; TCRdb keeps only in-frame clonotypes and omits some of them. The table includes about 150,000 clones, under 90% detected once. The sequenced material came from PBMCs or T cells enriched from blood (not recorded which). These receptors all come from a man over 45 who had recovered from COVID-19.

The chain is built from TRBV19 and TRBJ2-1, with 9 positions matching TRBD1. From germline, CDR1 is LNHDA and CDR2 SQIVND (reference sequence). J gave up 4 bases and V 5 bases, and 9 bases lay outside the gene matches. The CDR3 sequence is 16 residues long. The CDR3 DNA reads as TGTGCCAGTAGTCGGCGGGACAGGGATATATACAATGAGCAGTTCTTC. This encodes CASSRRDRDIYNEQFF.

The rearrangement uses TRBV2 and TRBJ2-3, with D possibly TRBD2 on 5 matching bases. The CDR3 runs 15 residues. Germline CDR1 and CDR2: SNHLY and FYNNEI. Deletions cut 3 bases from V and 0 bases from J, with 10 bases between. This CDR3 is CASSDQDLSTDTQYF. CDR3 bases: TGTGCCAGCAGTGACCAGGACTTAAGCACAGATACGCAGTATTTT.

The gene calls are TRBV6-5 and TRBJ1-1; D uncertain. The V gene's germline CDR1 is MNHEY and CDR2 SVGAGI. CDR3 length: 14 amino acids. V was cut by 0 bases and J by 6 bases, with 11 bases left in between. The CDR3 loop is CASSYSAHPSEAFF. In DNA, the CDR3 is TGTGCCAGCAGTTACTCGGCACACCCCTCTGAAGCTTTCTTT.

J is TRBJ2-3 and V is TRBV3-1 (or the pseudogene TRBV3-2); 8 bases are shared with TRBD2. Per germline, CDR1 LGHDT and CDR2 YNNKEL (reference sequence). This CDR3 is 14 amino acids long. V shed 5 bases, J shed 5 bases, and the junction held 6 bases outside the gene matches. The CDR3 nucleotides read TGTGCCAGCAGCTTCCGGGGGGGCATAGATACGCAGTATTTT. This translates into CASSFRGGIDTQYF.

There are a few counts of this clone. CDR3 nucleotides: TGCGCCAGCAGTCAATCGACGTCGGGACAGGGGGCGAGAAGCAATCAGCCCCAGCATTTT. It codes for CASSQSTSGQGARSNQPQHF. This chain links TRBV23-1 with TRBJ1-5, with 12 nucleotides matching TRBD1. TRBV23-1 is annotated as an ORF whose role is uncertain. The CDR3 contains 20 residues. V was pared by 0 bases and J by 1 base, with 10 bases of the junction left unmatched.

The chain couples TRBV9 to TRBJ2-3, with TRBD2 matching over 11 bases. V shed 0 bases and J 1 base; nucleotides not matched to a gene: 1. The CDR3 sequence is 16 residues long. Germline CDR1 is SGDLS and CDR2 is YYNGEE. The CDR3 loop reads CASSVATSGGTDTQYF. CDR3 sequence (DNA): TGTGCCAGCAGCGTAGCGACTAGCGGGGGCACAGATACGCAGTATTTT.

The chain couples TRBV29-1 to TRBJ2-7; TRBD1 matches 10 bases. The germline CDR1 and CDR2 sequences are SQVTM and ANQGSEA. The V gene end was trimmed by 7 bases and the J gene end by 4 bases; junction bases not matched to a gene: 7. This CDR3 region has 13 residues. CDR3 sequence reads: CSAVTGGAYEQYF. The CDR3 DNA reads TGCAGCGCTGTGACAGGGGGCGCTTACGAGCAGTACTTC.

This chain uses TRBV9 with TRBJ2-4; 9 positions agree with TRBD2. In germline, CDR1 is SGDLS, CDR2 YYNGEE. The CDR3 has 17 residues. J gave up 1 base and V 4 bases, and 9 bases lay outside the gene matches. CDR3 amino acids: CASSPSLAGVAKNIQYF. CDR3 DNA sequence: TGTGCCAGCAGCCCGTCCTTAGCGGGGGTGGCCAAAAACATTCAGTACTTC.